The present entry profiles one TCR beta chain with its context. As yet, its antigen is unknown. This record comes from a study of blood T cells in healthy people across ages. Background on the study: Per every two T cells, about one barcoded beta molecule was captured by template switching. Study-wide findings and caveats: Observed TCR beta diversity per million T cells went down as age went up. This fall followed a roughly linear course with age. Higher diversity, along with more naive CD4+ cells, distinguished long-lived donors from aged donors.

The use of a sample-barcoded 5' primer and a J-beta primer mix characterized a second PCR of roughly 6 to 11 cycles. TCRdb independently ran MiXCR on the 5' RACE reads; one entry per CDR3 protein. The sample shows 1.5 million to 2 million distinct CDR3 sequences, around 50% of them seen only once. Every sample gave at least 5 micrograms of total RNA when it was extracted. CDR3 length: 16 amino acids. The germline gives CDR1 LGHNA, CDR2 YSLEER. The V end lost 0 bases, the J end lost 0 bases, and 11 bases lay between the germline ends. Sequencing input: blood. The sequence came from a woman aged 40 to 50 in good health. V and J are TRBV4-3 and TRBJ2-5; D not certain. CDR3 nucleotide sequence: TGCGCCAGCAGCCAAGAAGGCCCGGAGTACCAAGAGACCCAGTACTTC. It yields the protein CASSQEGPEYQETQYF.